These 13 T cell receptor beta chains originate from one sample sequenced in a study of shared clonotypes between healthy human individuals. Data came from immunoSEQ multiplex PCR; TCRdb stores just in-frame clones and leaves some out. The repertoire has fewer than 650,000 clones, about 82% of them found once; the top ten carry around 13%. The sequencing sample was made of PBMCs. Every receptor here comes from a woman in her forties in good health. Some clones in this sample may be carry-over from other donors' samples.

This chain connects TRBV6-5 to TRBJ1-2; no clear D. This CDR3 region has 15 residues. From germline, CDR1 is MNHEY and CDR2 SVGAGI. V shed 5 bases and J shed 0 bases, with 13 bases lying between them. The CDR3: CASSLRRTSNYGYTF. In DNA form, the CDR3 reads TGTGCCAGCAGTCTCCGCAGGACTTCTAACTATGGCTACACCTTC.

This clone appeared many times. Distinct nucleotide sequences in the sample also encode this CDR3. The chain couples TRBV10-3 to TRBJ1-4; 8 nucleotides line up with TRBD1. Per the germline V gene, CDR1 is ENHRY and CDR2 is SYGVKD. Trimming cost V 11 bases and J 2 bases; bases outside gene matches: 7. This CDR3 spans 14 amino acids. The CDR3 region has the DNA TGTGCCGTCGGGACAGGTGTCACTAATGAAAAACTGTTTTTT. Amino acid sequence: CAVGTGVTNEKLFF.

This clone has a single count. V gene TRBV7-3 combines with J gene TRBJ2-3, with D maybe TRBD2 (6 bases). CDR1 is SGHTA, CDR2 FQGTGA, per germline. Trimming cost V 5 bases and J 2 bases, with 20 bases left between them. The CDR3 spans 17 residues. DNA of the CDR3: TGTGCCAGCAGCCCCCCTTATCGCGGAGGGGACACAGATACGCAGTATTTT. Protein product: CASSPPYRGGDTDTQYF.

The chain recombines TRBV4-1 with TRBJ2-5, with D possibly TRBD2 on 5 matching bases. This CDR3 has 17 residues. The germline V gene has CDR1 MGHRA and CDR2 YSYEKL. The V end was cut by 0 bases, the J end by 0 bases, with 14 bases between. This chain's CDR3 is CASSQERGSADQETQYF. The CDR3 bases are TGCGCCAGCAGCCAAGAGAGAGGGTCGGCGGACCAAGAGACCCAGTACTTC.

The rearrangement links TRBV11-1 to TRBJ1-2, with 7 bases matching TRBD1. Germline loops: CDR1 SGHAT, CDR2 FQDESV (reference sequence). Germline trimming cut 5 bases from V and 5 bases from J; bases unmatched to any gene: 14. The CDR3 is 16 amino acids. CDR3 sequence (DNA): TGTGCCAGCAGCAAGACGAACAGGGACAGTAGGTATGGCTACACCTTC. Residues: CASSKTNRDSRYGYTF.

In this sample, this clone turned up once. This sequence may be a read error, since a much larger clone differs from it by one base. CDR3 sequence reads: CASSQEPVTSKLF. The CDR3 nucleotides read TGCGCCAGCAGCCAAGAGCCGGTGACTAGCAAGCTCTTC. The gene calls are TRBV4-3 and TRBJ2-1, with TRBD2 identical over 7 bases. This CDR3 is built from 13 residues. Germline values: CDR1 LGHNA, CDR2 YSLEER.

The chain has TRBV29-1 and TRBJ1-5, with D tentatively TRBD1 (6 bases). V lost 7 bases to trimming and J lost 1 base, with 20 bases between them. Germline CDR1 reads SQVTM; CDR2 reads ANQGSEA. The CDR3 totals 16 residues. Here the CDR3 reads CSAGGGRSSSNQPQHF. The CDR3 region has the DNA TGCAGCGCCGGTGGGGGCAGGAGTTCCAGCAATCAGCCCCAGCATTTT. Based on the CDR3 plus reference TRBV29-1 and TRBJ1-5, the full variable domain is SAVISQKPSRDICQRGTSLTIQCQVDSQVTMMFWYRQQPGQSLTLIATANQGSEATYESGFVIDKFPISRPNLTFSTLTVSNMSPEDSSIYLCSAGGGRSSSNQPQHFGDGTRLSIL.

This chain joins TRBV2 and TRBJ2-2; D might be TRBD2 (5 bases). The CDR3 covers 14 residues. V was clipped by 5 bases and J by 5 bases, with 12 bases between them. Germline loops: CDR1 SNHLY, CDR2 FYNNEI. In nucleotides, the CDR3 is TGTGCCAGCAGTCCGGGCCGGAGGACCGGGGAGCTGTTTTTT. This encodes CASSPGRRTGELFF.

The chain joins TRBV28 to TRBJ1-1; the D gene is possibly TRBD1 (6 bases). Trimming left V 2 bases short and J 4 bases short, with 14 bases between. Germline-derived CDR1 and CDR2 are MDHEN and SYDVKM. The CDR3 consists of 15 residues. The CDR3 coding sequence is TGTGCCAGCAGTTTAAGGGATGGGGGCCGCACTGAAGCTTTCTTT. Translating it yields CASSLRDGGRTEAFF.

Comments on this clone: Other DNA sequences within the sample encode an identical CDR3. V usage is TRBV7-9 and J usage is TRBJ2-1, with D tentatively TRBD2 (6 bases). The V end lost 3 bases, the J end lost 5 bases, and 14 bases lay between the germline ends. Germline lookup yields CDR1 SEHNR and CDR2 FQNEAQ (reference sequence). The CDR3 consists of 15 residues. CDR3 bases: TGTGCCAGCAGCTTCAGAACTAGCAGGCACAATGAGCAGTTCTTC. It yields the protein CASSFRTSRHNEQFF.

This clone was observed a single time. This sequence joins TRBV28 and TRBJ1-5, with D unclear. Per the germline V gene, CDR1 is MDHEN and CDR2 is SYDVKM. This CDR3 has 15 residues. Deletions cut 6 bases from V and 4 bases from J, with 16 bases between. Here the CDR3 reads CASRNDGFGNQPQHF. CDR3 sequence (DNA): TGTGCCAGCAGGAATGATGGTTTTGGAAATCAGCCCCAGCATTTT.

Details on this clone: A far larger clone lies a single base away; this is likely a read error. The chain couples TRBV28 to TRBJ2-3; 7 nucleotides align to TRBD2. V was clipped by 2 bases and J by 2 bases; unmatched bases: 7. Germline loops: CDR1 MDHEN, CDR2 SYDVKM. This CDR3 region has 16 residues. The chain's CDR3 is CASSLPRAGSTDTQYF. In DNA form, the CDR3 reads TGTGCCAGCAGTTTACCGCGAGCGGGATCCACAGATACGCAGTATTTT. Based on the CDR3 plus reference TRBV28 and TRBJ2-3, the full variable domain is DVKVTQSSRYLVKRTGEKVFLECVQDMDHENMFWYRQDPGLGLRLIYFSYDVKMKEKGDIPEGYSVSREKKERFSLILESASTNQTSMYLCASSLPRAGSTDTQYFGPGTRLTVL.

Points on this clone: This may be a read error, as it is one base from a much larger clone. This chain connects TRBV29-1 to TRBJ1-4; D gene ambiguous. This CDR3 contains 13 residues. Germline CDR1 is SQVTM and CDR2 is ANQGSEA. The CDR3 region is CGATPAANEKLFF. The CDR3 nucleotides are TGCGGCGCTACACCGGCGGCTAATGAAAAACTGTTTTTT.